The 5 T cell receptor beta chains below were found in one sample sequenced in a study of shared clonotypes between healthy human individuals (dated by TCRdb to the early 2020s). Library method: the immunoSEQ multiplex PCR assay. Held by TCRdb, this immuneACCESS table contains in-frame sequences only and omits some clones. Under half of the omission traces to an unresolved V gene where checked; the cause of the rest is unknown. For this sample there are roughly 300,000 clones; roughly 80% appear just once. Together, the top ten hold more than 9% of the sample. The specimen was memory CD4+ T cells sorted from blood. According to the study, the label for this sample's cell subset or site signals: CD45RA-negative fraction. These receptor sequences come from a man aged 30-40 years in good health.

The rearrangement uses TRBV7-9 and TRBJ2-3, with D unresolved. The CDR3 sequence is 17 residues long. Germline V CDR1 and CDR2: SEHNR, FQNEAQ (reference sequence). V was shortened by 3 bases and J by 1 base, with 17 bases between the two germline ends. The CDR3 sequence is CASSFTRKGFGTDTQYF. DNA for the CDR3: TGTGCCAGCAGCTTTACCCGCAAGGGATTCGGCACAGATACGCAGTATTTT.

This clone showed up just a few times. The chain is built from TRBV29-1 and TRBJ2-3, with unresolved D. The CDR3 runs 11 residues. Trimming took 4 bases from V and 5 from J, leaving 7 bases between them. Germline V lookup: CDR1 SQVTM, CDR2 ANQGSEA. The CDR3: CSVGIRDTQYF. CDR3 bases: TGCAGCGTTGGGATCCGAGATACGCAGTATTTT.

The chain combines TRBV6-1 with TRBJ1-3, with unresolved D. Germline CDR1 MNHNS, CDR2 SASEGT. This CDR3 has 13 amino acids. V was cut by 4 bases and J by 4 bases, with 8 bases left in between. DNA for the CDR3: TGTGCCAGCAGTGCCCCCCCCGGAAACACCATATATTTT. Translated, it gives CASSAPPGNTIYF.

The CDR3 loop reads CAISEDNTDTQYF. Here the CDR3 DNA reads TGTGCCATCAGTGAAGACAACACAGATACGCAGTATTTT. This sequence joins TRBV10-3 and TRBJ2-3; D gene uncertain. There are 13 residues in the CDR3. Germline assignment: CDR1 ENHRY and CDR2 SYGVKD. Trimming shortened V by 3 bases and J by 2 bases, and 6 bases separated the two germline ends.

The chain employs TRBV5-5 and TRBJ2-7; D gene ambiguous. The ends were cut back, 5 bases at V and 0 bases at J, with 15 bases in the middle. Germline V gene data show CDR1 as SGHKS and CDR2 as YYEKEE (reference sequence). The CDR3 totals 15 residues. CDR3 nucleotide sequence: TGTGCCAGCAGTCGCAGCAGCACTTACTCCTACGAGCAGTACTTC. Protein: CASSRSSTYSYEQYF.